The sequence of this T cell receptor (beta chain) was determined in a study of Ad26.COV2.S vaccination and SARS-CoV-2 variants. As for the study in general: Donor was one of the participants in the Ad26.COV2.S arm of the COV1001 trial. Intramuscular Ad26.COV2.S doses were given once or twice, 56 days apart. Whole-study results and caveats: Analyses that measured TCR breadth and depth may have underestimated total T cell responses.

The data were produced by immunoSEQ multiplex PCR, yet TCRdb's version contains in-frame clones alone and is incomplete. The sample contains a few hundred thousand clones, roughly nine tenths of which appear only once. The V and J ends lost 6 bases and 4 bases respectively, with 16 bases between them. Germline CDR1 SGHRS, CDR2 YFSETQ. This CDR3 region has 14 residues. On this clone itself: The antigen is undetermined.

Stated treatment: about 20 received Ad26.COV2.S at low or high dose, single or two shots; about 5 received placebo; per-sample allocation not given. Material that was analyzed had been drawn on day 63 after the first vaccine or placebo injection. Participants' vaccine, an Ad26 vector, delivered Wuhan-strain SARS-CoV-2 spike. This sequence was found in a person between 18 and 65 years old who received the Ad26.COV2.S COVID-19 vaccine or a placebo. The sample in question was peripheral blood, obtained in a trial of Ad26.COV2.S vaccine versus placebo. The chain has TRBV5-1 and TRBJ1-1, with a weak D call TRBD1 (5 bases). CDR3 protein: CASTRGSLATEAFF. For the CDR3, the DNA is TGCGCCAGCACAAGGGGCTCCCTGGCCACTGAAGCTTTCTTT.